This TCR beta chain was identified during a study of blood T cell repertoires in COVID-19. Here immunoSEQ multiplex PCR was the method, and the copy in TCRdb shows in-frame clones only, minus some. The sample consists of roughly 300,000 clones, roughly 93% of them appearing once. Sequenced: PBMCs or T cells enriched from blood (not recorded which). This clonotype was sampled from a woman aged 40-49 years with acute COVID-19.

The CDR3 protein is CASSLVPDSPLHF. The CDR3 bases are TGTGCCAGCAGCTTAGTTCCCGATTCACCCCTCCACTTT. The V call is TRBV11-2, the J call TRBJ1-6, with D hard to call. V lost 1 base and J lost 8, with 6 bases in between. The V gene's germline CDR1 is SGHAT and CDR2 FQNNGV. CDR3 length: 13 residues. Variable domain in full (rest from reference TRBV11-2 and TRBJ1-6): EAGVAQSPRYKIIEKRQSVAFWCNPISGHATLYWYQQILGQGPKLLIQFQNNGVVDDSQLPKDRFSAERLKGVDSTLKIQPAKLEDSAVYLCASSLVPDSPLHFGNGTRLTVT.